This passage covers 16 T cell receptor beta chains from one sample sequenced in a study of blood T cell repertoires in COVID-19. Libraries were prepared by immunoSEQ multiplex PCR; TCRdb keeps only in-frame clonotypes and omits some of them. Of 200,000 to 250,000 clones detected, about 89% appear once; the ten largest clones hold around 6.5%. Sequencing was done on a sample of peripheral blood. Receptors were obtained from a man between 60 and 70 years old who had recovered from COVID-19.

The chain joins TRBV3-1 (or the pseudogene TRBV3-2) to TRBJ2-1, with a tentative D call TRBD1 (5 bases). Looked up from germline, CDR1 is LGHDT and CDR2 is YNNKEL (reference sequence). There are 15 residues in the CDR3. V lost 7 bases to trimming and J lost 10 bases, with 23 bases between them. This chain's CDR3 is CASTRGGLAAGEQFF. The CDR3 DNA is TGTGCCAGCACCCGAGGTGGCTTAGCAGCAGGGGAGCAGTTCTTC.

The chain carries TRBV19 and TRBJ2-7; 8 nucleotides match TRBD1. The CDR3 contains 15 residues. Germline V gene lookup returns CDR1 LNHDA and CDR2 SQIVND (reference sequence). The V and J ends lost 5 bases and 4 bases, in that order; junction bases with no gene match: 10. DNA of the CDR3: TGTGCCAGTAGTCCTGGACAGGGTCGTATATACGAGCAGTACTTC. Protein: CASSPGQGRIYEQYF.

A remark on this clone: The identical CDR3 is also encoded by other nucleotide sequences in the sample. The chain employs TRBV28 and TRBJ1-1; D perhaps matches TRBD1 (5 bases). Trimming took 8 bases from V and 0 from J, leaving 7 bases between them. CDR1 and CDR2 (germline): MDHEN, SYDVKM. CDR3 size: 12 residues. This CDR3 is CASGGLNTEAFF. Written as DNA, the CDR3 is TGTGCCAGCGGGGGGTTGAACACTGAAGCTTTCTTT.

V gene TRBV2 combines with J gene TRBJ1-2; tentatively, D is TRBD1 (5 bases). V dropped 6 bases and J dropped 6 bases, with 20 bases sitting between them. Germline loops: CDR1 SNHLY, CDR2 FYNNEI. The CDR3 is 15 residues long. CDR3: CASRRTTGPEHGYTF. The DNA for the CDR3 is TGTGCCAGCAGACGAACCACAGGTCCAGAGCATGGCTACACCTTC.

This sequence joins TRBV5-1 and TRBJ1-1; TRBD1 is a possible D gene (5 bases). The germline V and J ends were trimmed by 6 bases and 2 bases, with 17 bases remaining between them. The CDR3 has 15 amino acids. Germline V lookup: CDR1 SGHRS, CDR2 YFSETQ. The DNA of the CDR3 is TGCGCCAGCATGGGGGGAAGAAGTGAAAACACTGAAGCTTTCTTT. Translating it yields CASMGGRSENTEAFF. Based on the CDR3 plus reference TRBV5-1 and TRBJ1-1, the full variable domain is KAGVTQTPRYLIKTRGQQVTLSCSPISGHRSVSWYQQTPGQGLQFLFEYFSETQRNKGNFPGRFSGRQFSNSRSEMNVSTLELGDSALYLCASMGGRSENTEAFFGQGTRLTVV.

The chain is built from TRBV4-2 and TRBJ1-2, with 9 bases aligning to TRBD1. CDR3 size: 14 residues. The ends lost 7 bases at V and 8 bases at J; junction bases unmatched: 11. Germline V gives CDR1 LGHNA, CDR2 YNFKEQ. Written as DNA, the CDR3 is TGTGCCAGCACTGGCGAACAGGGGGCGCGGGGCTACACCTTC. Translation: CASTGEQGARGYTF.

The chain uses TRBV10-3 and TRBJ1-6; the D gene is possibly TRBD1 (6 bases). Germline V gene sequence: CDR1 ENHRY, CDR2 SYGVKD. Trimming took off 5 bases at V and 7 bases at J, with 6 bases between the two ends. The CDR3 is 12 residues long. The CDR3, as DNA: TGTGCCATCAGTACAGGGAATTCACCCCTCCACTTT. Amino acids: CAISTGNSPLHF.

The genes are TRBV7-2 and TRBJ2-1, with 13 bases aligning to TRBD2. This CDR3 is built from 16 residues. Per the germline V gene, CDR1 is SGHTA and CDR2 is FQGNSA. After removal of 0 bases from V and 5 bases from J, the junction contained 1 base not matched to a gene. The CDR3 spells CASSLALAGGDNEQFF. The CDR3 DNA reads TGTGCCAGCAGCTTAGCACTAGCGGGGGGGGACAATGAGCAGTTCTTC.

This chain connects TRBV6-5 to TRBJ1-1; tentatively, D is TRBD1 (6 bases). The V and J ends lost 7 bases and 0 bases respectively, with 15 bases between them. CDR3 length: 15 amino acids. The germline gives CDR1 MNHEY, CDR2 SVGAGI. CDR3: CASKGGVGVNTEAFF. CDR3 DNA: TGTGCCAGCAAGGGGGGGGTTGGGGTGAACACTGAAGCTTTCTTT.

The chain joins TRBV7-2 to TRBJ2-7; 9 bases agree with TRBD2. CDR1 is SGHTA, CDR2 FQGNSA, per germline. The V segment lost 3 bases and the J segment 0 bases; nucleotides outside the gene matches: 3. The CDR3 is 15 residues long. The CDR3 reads CASSFSGRSSYEQYF. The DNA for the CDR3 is TGTGCCAGCAGCTTTAGCGGGAGAAGCTCCTACGAGCAGTACTTC.

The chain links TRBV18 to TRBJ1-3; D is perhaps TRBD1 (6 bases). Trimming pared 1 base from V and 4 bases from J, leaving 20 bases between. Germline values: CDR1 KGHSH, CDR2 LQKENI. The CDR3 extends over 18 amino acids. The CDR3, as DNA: TGTGCCAGCTCACCACGGGCCAGGGGCCAAGAAACGGGAAACACCATATATTTT. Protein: CASSPRARGQETGNTIYF.

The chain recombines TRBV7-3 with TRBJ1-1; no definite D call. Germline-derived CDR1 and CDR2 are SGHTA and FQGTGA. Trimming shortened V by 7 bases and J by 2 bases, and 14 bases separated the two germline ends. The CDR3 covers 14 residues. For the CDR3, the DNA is TGTGCCAGCACCGCGGGAAGGTTCAACACTGAAGCTTTCTTT. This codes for CASTAGRFNTEAFF.

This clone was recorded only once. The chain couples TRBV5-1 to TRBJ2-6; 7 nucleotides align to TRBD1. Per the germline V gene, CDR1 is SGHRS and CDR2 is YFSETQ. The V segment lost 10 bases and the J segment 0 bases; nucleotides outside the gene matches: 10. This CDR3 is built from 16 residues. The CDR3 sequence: CAGRQGPSSGANVLTF. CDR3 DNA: TGCGCCGGCCGACAGGGACCTAGCTCTGGGGCCAACGTCCTGACTTTC.

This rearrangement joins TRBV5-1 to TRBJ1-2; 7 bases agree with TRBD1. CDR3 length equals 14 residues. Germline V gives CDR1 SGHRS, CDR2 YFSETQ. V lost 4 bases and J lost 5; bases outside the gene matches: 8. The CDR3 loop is CASSAVEGAYGYTF. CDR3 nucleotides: TGCGCCAGCAGCGCCGTGGAGGGGGCTTATGGCTACACCTTC.

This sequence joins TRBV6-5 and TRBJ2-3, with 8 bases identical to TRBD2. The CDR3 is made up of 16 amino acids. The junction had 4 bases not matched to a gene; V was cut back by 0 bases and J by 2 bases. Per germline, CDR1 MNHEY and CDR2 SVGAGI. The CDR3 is CASSYSTSGTTDTQYF. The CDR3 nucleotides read TGTGCCAGCAGTTACTCTACTAGCGGTACCACAGATACGCAGTATTTT.

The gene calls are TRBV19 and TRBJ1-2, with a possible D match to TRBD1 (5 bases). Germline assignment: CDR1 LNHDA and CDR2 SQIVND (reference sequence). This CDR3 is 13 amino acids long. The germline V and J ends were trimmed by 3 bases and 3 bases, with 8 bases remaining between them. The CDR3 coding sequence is TGTGCCAGTAGTATGGGACTTGACTATGGCTACACCTTC. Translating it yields CASSMGLDYGYTF.